The sequence of this TCR beta chain was determined in a study of siplizumab effects on memory and regulatory T cells. This CDR3 comprises 15 residues. Between the trimmed V and J ends, which lost 5 bases and 0 bases, there was a span of 10 bases. Germline CDR1 and CDR2: MNHEY and SMNVEV (reference sequence). The table came from immunoSEQ multiplex PCR; TCRdb's copy has only in-frame clones and leaves some out. The repertoire holds 90,000 to 130,000 clones, 80% to 95% seen once, with roughly 1.4% in the top ten. The sample was CD4+ T cells sorted from blood. This clonotype originated in a human donor in good health. This chain links TRBV27 with TRBJ1-4; no firm D call. CDR3 loop: CASSPREATNEKLFF. CDR3 coding DNA: TGTGCCAGCAGTCCCCGGGAAGCAACTAATGAAAAACTGTTTTTT.